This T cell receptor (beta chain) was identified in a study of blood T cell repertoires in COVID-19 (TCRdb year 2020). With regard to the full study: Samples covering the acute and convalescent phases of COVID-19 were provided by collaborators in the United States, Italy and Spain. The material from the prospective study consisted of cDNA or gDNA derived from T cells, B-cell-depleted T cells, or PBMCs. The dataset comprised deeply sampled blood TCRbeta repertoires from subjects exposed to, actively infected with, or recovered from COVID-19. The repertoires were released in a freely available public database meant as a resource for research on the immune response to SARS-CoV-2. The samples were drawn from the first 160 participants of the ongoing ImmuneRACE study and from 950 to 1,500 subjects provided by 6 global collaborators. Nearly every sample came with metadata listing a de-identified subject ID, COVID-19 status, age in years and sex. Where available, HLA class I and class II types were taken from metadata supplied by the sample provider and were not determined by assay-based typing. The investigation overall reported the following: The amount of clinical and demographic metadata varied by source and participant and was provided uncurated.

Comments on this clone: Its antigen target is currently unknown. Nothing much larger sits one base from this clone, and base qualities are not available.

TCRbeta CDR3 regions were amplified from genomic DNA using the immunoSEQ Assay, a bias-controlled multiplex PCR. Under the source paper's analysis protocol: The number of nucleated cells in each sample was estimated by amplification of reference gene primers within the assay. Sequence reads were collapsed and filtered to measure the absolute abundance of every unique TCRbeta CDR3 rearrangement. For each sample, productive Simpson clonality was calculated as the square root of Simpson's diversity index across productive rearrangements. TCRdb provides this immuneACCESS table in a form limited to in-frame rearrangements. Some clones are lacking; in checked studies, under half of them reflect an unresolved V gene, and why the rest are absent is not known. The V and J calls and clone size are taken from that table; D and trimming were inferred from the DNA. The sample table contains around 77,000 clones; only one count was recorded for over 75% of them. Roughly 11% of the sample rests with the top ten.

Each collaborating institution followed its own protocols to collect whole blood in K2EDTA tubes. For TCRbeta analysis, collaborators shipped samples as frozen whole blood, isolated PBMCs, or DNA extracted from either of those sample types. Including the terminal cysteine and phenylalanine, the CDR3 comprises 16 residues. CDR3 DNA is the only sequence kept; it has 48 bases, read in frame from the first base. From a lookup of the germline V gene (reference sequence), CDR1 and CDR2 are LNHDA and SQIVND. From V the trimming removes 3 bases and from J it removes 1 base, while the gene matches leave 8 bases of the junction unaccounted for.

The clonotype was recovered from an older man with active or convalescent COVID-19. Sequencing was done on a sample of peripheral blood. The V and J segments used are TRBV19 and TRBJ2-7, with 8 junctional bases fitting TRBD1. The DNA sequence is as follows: TGTGCCAGTAGTATTAACCTCCAGGGGGCATCCTACGAGCAGTACTTC. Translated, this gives CASSINLQGASYEQYF.